The 6 T cell receptor beta chains below all came from one sample that was sequenced in a study of blood T cells in healthy people across ages. Combining a sample-barcoded 5' primer with a J-beta primer mix, a second PCR ran for roughly 6 to 12 cycles. MiXCR, applied by TCRdb to the 5' RACE reads, yields one record per CDR3 protein. The sample lists around 1.7 million distinct CDR3 sequences, approximately 30% occurring once. The sample comprised blood. Receptors were obtained from a woman in her 30s in good health.

As regards this clonotype: A read error may be the cause here, since a much bigger clone is one base away. The chain combines TRBV7-7 with TRBJ2-5; the match to TRBD1 covers 9 bases. Per germline, CDR1 SSHAT and CDR2 FNYEAQ (reference sequence). The length of the CDR3 is 15 residues. CDR3 sequence: CASNLDTGGGETQYF. The CDR3 coding sequence is TGTGCCAGCAACTTAGATACAGGGGGCGGTGAGACCCAGTACTTC.

This clonotype was detected only a few times. The V call is TRBV10-3, the J call TRBJ2-7, with 7 bases lining up with TRBD1. CDR1 ENHRY and CDR2 SYGVKD come from the germline V gene. The CDR3 loop spans 14 amino acids. Trimming removed 6 bases from V and 2 bases from J; junction bases left unmatched: 7. The CDR3 coding sequence is TGTGCCATCAGCAGACAGGGAACCGCCTACGAGCAGTACTTC. Its translation is CAISRQGTAYEQYF.

The rearrangement uses TRBV5-1 and TRBJ2-3, with D maybe TRBD2 (6 bases). Germline values: CDR1 SGHRS, CDR2 YFSETQ. The CDR3 sequence is 15 residues long. Trimming stripped 2 bases from V and 5 bases from J, with 15 bases between. CDR3 DNA: TGCGCCAGCAGCTTACGGGCTAGCGCGAAAGATACGCAGTATTTT. Translation gives CASSLRASAKDTQYF.

This clonotype was counted between two and nine times. The genes are TRBV7-9 and TRBJ2-7; D gene uncertain. Trimming took off 5 bases at V and 4 bases at J, with 12 bases between the two ends. The CDR3 runs to 13 residues. From germline, CDR1 is SEHNR and CDR2 FQNEAQ (reference sequence). The CDR3, as DNA: TGTGCCAGCAGCGAGATGGCCAGATACGAGCAGTACTTC. As protein: CASSEMARYEQYF.

V is TRBV15 and J is TRBJ2-3; TRBD2 agrees at 12 bases. The CDR3 extends over 19 amino acids. Trimming at V came to 0 bases and at J to 2 bases, leaving 9 bases not matched to a gene. Germline V gene sequence: CDR1 LNHNV, CDR2 YYDKDF (reference sequence). The CDR3 protein is CATSRDPGLAGTNTDTQYF. The CDR3, as DNA: TGTGCCACCAGCAGAGATCCCGGACTAGCGGGGACTAACACAGATACGCAGTATTTT.

This clonotype was found many times. The chain couples TRBV27 to TRBJ2-6, with 7 bases fitting TRBD1. From germline, CDR1 is MNHEY and CDR2 SMNVEV (reference sequence). The CDR3 sequence is 15 residues long. Losses at the gene ends were 7 bases for V and 0 bases for J; bases not matched to a gene: 3. CDR3 DNA: TGTGCCAGCAAATCAGGGGGCTCTGGGGCCAACGTCCTGACTTTC. The encoded protein is CASKSGGSGANVLTF.